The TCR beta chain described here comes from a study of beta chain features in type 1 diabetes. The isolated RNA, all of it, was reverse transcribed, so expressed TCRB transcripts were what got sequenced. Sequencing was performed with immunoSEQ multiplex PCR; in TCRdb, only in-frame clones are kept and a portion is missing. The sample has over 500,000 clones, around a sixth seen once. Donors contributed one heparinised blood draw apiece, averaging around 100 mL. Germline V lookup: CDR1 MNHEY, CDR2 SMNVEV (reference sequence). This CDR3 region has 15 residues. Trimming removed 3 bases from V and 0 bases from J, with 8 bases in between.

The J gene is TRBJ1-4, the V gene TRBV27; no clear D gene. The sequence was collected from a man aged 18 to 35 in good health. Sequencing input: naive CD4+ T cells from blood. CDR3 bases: TGTGCCAGCAGTTTCTATCCTCCAACTAATGAAAAACTGTTTTTT. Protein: CASSFYPPTNEKLFF.